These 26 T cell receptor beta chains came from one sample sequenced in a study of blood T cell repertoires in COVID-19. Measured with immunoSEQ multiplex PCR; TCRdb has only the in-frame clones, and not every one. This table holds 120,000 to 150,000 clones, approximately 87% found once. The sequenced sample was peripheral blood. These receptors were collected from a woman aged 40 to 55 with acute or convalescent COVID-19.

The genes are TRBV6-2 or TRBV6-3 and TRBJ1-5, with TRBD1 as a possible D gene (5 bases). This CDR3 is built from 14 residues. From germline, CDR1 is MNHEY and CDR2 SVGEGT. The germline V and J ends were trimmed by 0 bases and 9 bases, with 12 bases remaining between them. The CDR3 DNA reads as TGTGCCAGCAGTTACTCGTGGGGCGATGGGCCCCAGCATTTT. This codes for CASSYSWGDGPQHF.

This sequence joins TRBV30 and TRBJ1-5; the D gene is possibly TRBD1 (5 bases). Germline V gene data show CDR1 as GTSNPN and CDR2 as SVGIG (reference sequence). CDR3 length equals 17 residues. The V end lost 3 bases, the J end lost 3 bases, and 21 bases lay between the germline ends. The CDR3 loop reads CAWRSPPPHRYNQPQHF. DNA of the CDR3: TGTGCCTGGAGGTCCCCCCCGCCTCACAGGTACAATCAGCCCCAGCATTTT.

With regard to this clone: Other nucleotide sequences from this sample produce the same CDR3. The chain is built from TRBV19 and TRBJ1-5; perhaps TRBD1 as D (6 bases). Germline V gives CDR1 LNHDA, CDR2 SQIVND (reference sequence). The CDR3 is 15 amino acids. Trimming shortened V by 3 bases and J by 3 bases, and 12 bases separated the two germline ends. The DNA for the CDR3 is TGTGCCAGTAGTATTATCTCAGGGGCCAATCAGCCCCAGCATTTT. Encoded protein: CASSIISGANQPQHF.

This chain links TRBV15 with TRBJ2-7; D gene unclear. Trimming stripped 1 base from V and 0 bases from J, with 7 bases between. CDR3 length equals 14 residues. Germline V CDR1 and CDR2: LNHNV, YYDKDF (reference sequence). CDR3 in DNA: TGTGCCACCAGCAGAGCCCTGTACTCCTACGAGCAGTACTTC. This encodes CATSRALYSYEQYF.

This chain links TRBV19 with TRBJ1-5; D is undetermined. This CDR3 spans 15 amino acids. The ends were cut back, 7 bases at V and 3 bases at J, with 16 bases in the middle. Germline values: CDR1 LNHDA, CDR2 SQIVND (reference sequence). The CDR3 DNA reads TGTGCCAGTAATTGGGAGGGATTCGACAATCAGCCCCAGCATTTT. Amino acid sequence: CASNWEGFDNQPQHF. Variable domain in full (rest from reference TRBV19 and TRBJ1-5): DGGITQSPKYLFRKEGQNVTLSCEQNLNHDAMYWYRQDPGQGLRLIYYSQIVNDFQKGDIAEGYSVSREKKESFPLTVTSAQKNPTAFYLCASNWEGFDNQPQHFGDGTRLSIL.

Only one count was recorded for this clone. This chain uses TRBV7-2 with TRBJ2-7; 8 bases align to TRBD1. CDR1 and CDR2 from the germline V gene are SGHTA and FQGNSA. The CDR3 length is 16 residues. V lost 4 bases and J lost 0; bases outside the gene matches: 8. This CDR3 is CASSSQTGDFSYEQYF. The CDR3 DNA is TGTGCCAGCAGCTCGCAGACAGGGGACTTCTCCTACGAGCAGTACTTC.

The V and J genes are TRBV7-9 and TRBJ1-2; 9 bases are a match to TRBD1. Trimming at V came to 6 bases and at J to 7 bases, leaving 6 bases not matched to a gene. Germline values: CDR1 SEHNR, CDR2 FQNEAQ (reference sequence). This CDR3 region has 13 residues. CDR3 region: CASRRQGDPGYTF. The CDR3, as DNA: TGTGCCAGCAGAAGACAGGGGGACCCTGGCTACACCTTC.

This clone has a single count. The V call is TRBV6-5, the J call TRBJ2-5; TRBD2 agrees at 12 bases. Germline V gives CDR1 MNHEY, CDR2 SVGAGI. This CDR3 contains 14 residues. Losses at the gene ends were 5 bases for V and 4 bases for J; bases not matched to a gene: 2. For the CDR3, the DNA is TGTGCCAGCAGTCGACTAGCGGGGGCAGAGACCCAGTACTTC. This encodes CASSRLAGAETQYF.

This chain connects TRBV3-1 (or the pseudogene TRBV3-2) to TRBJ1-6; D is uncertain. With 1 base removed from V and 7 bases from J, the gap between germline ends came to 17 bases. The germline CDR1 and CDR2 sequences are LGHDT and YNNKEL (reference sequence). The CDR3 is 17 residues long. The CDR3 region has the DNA TGTGCCAGCAGCCAAGGGGTGGGCCGTCTCTTAAATTCACCCCTCCACTTT. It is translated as CASSQGVGRLLNSPLHF.

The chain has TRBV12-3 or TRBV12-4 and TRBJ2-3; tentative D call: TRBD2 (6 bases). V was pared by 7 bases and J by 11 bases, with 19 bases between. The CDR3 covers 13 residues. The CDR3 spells CASTRDLPIGQYF. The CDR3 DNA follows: TGTGCCAGCACCCGGGACTTACCCATCGGGCAGTATTTT.

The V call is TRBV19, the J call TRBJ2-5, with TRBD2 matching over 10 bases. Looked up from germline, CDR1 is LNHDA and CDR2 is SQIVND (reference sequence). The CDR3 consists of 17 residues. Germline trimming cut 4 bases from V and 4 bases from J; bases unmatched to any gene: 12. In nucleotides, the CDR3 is TGTGCCAGTAGTAGTCGGGGTAGCGGGGGGAAAGGAGAGACCCAGTACTTC. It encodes CASSSRGSGGKGETQYF.

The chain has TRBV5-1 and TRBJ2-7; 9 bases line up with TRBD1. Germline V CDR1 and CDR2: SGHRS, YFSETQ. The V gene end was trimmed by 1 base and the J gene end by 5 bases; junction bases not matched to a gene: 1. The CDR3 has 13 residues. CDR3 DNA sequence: TGCGCCAGCAGCTTGTGGACAGGGGACGAGCAGTACTTC. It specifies CASSLWTGDEQYF.

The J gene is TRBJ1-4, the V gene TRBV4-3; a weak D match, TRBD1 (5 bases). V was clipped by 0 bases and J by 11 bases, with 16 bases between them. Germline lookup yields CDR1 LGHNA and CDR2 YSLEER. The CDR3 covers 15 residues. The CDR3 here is CASSQDRGVMRKLFF. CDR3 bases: TGCGCCAGCAGCCAAGATAGGGGTGTTATGAGGAAACTGTTTTTT.

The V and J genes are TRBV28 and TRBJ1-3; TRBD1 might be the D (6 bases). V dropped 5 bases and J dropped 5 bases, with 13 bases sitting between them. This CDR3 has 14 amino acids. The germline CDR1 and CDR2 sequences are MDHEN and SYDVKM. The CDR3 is CASSKSGARNTIYF. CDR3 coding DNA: TGTGCCAGCAGTAAGTCAGGGGCTCGAAACACCATATATTTT.

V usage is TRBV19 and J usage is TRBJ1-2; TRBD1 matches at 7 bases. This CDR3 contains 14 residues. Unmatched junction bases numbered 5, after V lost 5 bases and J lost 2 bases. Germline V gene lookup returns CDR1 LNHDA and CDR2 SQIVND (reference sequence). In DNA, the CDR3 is TGTGCCAGTAGTCCCGGGACAGCGAACTATGGCTACACCTTC. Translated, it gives CASSPGTANYGYTF.

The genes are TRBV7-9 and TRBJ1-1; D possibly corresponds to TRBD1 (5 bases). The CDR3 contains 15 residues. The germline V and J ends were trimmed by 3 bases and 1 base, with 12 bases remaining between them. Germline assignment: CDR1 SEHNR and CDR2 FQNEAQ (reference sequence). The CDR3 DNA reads TGTGCCAGCAGCTTTTTTCCAGGGAAGAACACTGAAGCTTTCTTT. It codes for CASSFFPGKNTEAFF.

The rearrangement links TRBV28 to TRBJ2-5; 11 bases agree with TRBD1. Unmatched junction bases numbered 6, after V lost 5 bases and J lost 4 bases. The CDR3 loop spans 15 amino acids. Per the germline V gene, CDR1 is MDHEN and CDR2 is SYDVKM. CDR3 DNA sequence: TGTGCCAGCAGTCACGGGGACAGGGGGTCAGAGACCCAGTACTTC. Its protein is CASSHGDRGSETQYF.

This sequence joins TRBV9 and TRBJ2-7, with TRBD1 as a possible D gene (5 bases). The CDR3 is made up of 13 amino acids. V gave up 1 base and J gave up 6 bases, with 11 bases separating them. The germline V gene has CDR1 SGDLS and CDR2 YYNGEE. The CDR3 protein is CASSVQGRGEQYF. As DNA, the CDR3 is TGTGCCAGCAGCGTACAGGGAAGGGGCGAGCAGTACTTC.

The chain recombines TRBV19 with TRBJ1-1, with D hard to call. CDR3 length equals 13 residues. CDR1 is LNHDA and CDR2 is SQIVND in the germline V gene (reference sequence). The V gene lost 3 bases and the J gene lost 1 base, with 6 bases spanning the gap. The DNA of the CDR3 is TGTGCCAGTAGTATCTGGCCGAACACTGAAGCTTTCTTT. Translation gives CASSIWPNTEAFF. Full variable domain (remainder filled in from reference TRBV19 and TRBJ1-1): DGGITQSPKYLFRKEGQNVTLSCEQNLNHDAMYWYRQDPGQGLRLIYYSQIVNDFQKGDIAEGYSVSREKKESFPLTVTSAQKNPTAFYLCASSIWPNTEAFFGQGTRLTVV.

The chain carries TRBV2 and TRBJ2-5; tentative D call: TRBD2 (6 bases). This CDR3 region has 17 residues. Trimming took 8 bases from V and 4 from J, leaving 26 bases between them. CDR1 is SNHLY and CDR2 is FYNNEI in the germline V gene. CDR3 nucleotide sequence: TGTGCCAGCTGTGGGACTGGCGGGCGGGTACGGGGAGAGACCCAGTACTTC. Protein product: CASCGTGGRVRGETQYF.

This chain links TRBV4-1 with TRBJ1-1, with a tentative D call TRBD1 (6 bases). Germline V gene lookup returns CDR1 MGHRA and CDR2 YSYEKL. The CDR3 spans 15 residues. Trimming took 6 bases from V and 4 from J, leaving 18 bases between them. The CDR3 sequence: CASSQNRALLTEAFF. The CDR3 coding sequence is TGCGCCAGCAGTCAGAACAGGGCCCTTCTCACTGAAGCTTTCTTT.

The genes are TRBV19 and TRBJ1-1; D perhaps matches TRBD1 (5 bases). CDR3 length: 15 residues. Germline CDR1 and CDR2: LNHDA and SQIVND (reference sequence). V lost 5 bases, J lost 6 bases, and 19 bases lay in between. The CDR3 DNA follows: TGTGCCAGTAGTGGGAGGGGAGGGGCGACGGCTGAAGCTTTCTTT. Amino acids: CASSGRGGATAEAFF. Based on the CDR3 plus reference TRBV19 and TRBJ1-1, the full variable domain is DGGITQSPKYLFRKEGQNVTLSCEQNLNHDAMYWYRQDPGQGLRLIYYSQIVNDFQKGDIAEGYSVSREKKESFPLTVTSAQKNPTAFYLCASSGRGGATAEAFFGQGTRLTVV.

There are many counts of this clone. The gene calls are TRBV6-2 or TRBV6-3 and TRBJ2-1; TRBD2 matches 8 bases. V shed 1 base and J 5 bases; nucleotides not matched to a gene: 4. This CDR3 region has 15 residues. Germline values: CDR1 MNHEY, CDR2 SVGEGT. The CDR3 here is CASSYLGTRDNEQFF. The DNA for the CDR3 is TGTGCCAGCAGTTACTTGGGGACTAGGGACAATGAGCAGTTCTTC.

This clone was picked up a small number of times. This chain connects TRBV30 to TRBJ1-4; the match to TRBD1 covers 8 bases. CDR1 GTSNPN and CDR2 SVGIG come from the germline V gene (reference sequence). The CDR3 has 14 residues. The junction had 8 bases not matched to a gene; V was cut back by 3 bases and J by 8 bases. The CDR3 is CAWRAGGVGEKLFF. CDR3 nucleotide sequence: TGTGCCTGGAGAGCAGGGGGCGTCGGGGAAAAACTGTTTTTT.

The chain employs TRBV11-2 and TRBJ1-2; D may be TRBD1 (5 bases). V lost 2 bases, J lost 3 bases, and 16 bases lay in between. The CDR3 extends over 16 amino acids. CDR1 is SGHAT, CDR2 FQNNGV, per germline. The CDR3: CASSLRWAGADYGYTF. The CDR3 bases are TGTGCCAGCAGCTTACGATGGGCTGGGGCGGACTATGGCTACACCTTC.

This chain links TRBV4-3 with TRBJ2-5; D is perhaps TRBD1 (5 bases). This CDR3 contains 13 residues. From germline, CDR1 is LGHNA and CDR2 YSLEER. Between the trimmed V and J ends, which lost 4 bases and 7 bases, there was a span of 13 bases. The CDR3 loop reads CASSRGPARTQYF. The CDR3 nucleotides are TGCGCCAGCAGCCGGGGCCCCGCTCGGACCCAGTACTTC.